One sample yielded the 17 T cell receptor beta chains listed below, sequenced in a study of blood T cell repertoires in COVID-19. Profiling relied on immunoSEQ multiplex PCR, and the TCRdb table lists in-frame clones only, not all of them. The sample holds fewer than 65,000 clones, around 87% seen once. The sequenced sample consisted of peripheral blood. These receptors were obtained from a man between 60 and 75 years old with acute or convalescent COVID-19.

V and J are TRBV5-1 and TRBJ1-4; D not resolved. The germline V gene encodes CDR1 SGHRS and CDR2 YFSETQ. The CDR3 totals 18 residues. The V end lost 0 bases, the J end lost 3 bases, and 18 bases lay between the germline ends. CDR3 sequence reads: CASSLDGVVFGANEKLFF. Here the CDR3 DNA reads TGCGCCAGCAGCTTGGATGGGGTGGTGTTCGGGGCTAATGAAAAACTGTTTTTT.

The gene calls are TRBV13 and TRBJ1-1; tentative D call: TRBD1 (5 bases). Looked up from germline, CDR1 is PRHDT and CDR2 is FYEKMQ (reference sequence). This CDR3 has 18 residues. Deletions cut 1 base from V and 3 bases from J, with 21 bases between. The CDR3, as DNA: TGTGCCAGCAGCTTAGTATCTTTCGGTGGGGACTTGTACACTGAAGCTTTCTTT. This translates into CASSLVSFGGDLYTEAFF. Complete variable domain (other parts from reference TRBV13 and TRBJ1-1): AAGVIQSPRHLIKEKRETATLKCYPIPRHDTVYWYQQGPGQDPQFLISFYEKMQSDKGSIPDRFSAQQFSDYHSELNMSSLELGDSALYFCASSLVSFGGDLYTEAFFGQGTRLTVV.

CDR3 loop: CAVDSRSPPGYNEQFF. The CDR3 DNA reads TGTGCCGTGGACAGCCGAAGCCCCCCGGGGTACAATGAGCAGTTCTTC. The V gene is TRBV30, the J gene TRBJ2-1; D is perhaps TRBD1 (6 bases). V was trimmed by 8 bases and J by 4 bases, leaving 24 bases between them. Germline V gives CDR1 GTSNPN, CDR2 SVGIG (reference sequence). The CDR3 loop spans 16 amino acids.

The CDR3 loop is CASSLRQQGWYGYTF. CDR3 nucleotides: TGTGCCAGCAGCTTAAGGCAACAGGGCTGGTATGGCTACACCTTC. The genes are TRBV13 and TRBJ1-2; D perhaps matches TRBD1 (6 bases). This CDR3 has 15 residues. V was shortened by 2 bases and J by 5 bases, with 15 bases between the two germline ends. Germline CDR1 PRHDT, CDR2 FYEKMQ (reference sequence).

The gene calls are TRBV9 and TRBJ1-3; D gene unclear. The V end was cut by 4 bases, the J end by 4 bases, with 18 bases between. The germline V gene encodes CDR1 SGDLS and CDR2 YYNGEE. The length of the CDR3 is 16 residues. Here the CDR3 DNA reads TGTGCCAGCAGCCCTGTCCCAGGATCTGCGGGAAACACCATATATTTT. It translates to CASSPVPGSAGNTIYF.

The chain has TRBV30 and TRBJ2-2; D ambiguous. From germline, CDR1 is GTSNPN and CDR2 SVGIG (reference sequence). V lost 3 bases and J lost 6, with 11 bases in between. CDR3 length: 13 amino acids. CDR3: CAWSYSPAGELFF. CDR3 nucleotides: TGTGCCTGGAGCTACAGTCCGGCCGGGGAGCTGTTTTTT.

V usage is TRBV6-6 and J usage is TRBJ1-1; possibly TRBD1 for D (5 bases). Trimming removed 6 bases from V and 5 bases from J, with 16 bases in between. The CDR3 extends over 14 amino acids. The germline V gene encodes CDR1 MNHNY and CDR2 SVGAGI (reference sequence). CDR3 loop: CASRSAGGSTEAFF. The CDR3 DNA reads TGTGCCAGCAGGTCCGCCGGGGGAAGTACTGAAGCTTTCTTT.

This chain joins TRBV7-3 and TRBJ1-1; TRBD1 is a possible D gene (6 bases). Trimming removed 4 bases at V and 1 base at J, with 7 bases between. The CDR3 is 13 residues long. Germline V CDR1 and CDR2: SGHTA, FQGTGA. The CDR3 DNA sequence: TGTGCCAGCAGCTCAGGGGCGAACACTGAAGCTTTCTTT. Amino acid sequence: CASSSGANTEAFF.

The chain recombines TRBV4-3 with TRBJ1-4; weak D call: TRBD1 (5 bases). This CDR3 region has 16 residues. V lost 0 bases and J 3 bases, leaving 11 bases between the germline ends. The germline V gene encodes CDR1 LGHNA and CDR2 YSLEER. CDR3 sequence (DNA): TGCGCCAGCAGCCAAGACTTTGACAGCGCTAATGAAAAACTGTTTTTT. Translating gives CASSQDFDSANEKLFF.

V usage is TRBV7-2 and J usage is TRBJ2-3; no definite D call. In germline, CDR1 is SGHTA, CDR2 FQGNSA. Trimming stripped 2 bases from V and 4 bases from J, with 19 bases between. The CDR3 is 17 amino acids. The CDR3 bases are TGTGCCAGCAGCTTACGTTGGTTCCAGGAAAATGCAGATACGCAGTATTTT. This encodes CASSLRWFQENADTQYF.

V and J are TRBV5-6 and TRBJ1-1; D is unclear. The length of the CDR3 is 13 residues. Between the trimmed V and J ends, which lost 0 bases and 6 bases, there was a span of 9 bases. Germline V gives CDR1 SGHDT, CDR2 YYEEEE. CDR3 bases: TGTGCCAGCAGCTTGGCCGACGGAGCTGAAGCTTTCTTT. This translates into CASSLADGAEAFF.

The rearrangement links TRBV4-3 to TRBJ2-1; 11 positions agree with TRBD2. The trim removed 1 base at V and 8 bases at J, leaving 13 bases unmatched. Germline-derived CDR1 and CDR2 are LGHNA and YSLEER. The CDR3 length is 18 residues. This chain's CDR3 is CASSQGRLAGGVDDEQFF. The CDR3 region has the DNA TGCGCCAGCAGCCAAGGGCGGCTAGCGGGGGGAGTCGACGATGAGCAGTTCTTC.

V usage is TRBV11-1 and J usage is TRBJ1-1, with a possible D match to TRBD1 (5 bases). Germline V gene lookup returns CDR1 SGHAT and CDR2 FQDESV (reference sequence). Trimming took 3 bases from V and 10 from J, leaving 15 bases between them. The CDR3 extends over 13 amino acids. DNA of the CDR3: TGTGCCAGCAGCTTCCCAGGGACTAGCGGAGCTTTCTTT. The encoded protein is CASSFPGTSGAFF.

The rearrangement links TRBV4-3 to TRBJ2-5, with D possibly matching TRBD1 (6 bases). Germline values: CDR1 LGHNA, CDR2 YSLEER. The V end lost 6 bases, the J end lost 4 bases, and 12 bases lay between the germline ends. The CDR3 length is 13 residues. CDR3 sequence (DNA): TGCGCCAGCAGGGATCTAGGGGGAGAGACCCAGTACTTC. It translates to CASRDLGGETQYF.

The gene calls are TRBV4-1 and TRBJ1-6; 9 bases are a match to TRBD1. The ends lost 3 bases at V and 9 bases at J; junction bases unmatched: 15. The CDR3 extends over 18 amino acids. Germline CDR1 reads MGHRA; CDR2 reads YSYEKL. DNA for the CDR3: TGCGCCAGCAGCCAGATGGGTAATACGGGACAGGGTCTTTCACCCCTCCACTTT. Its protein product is CASSQMGNTGQGLSPLHF.

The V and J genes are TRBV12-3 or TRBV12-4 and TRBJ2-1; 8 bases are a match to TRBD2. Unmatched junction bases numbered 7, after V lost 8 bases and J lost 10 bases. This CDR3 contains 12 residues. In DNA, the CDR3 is TGTGCCAGCCGGGAGGGGCCGGGCGAGCAGTTCTTC. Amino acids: CASREGPGEQFF.

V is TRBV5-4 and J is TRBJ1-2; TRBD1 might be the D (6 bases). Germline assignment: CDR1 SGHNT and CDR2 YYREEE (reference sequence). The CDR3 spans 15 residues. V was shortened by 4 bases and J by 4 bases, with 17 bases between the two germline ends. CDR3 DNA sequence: TGTGCCAGCAGCCCATCTCCCACAGGGCCCTATGGCTACACCTTC. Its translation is CASSPSPTGPYGYTF.